This TCR beta chain was identified in a study of cytomegalovirus exposure and HLA in healthy donors. Sequenced by immunoSEQ multiplex PCR; TCRdb stores in-frame clones only, minus some. The sample comprises around 200,000 clones, about 86% of which are singletons, and approximately 2.9% rests with the top ten. V was clipped by 7 bases and J by 1 base, with 13 bases between them. The CDR3 spans 14 residues. CDR1 is SNHLY and CDR2 is FYNNEI in the germline V gene. Source material: PBMCs. This receptor was obtained from a woman aged 18-35 years in good health and CMV-seronegative. The J gene is TRBJ2-5, the V gene TRBV2, with D possibly being TRBD2 (5 bases). The CDR3 here is CASMERSGQETQYF. DNA of the CDR3: TGTGCCAGCATGGAGAGAAGCGGCCAAGAGACCCAGTACTTC.